This T cell receptor beta chain was identified during a study of blood T cells in healthy people across ages. Study information: About one barcoded TCR beta cDNA was captured per two T cells.

General study results and limits: Naive CD4+ cell counts and diversity both ran higher in long-lived than in aged donors.

A second PCR, run for about 7 to 12 cycles, used a sample-barcoded 5' primer plus a J-beta primer mix. Every sample gave at least 2.5 million paired-end reads containing CDR3. TCRdb reprocessed the 5' RACE reads via MiXCR and lists one record per CDR3 protein. Of 730,000 or so distinct CDR3 sequences listed, 40% to 45% are singletons. Remarks on this clonotype: Its antigen is currently unknown.

J lost 6 bases, V lost 4 bases, and 12 bases had no gene match. Germline-derived CDR1 and CDR2 are SGHRS and YFSETQ. This CDR3 is built from 17 residues. The sequence came from a man at least 80 years old in good health. V and J are TRBV5-1 and TRBJ2-1, with 11 bases that match TRBD2. The specimen was blood. The DNA for the CDR3 is TGCGCCAGCAGCCCAAGTCCTTTAGCGGGGGGGCGCAATGAGCAGTTCTTC. Translation: CASSPSPLAGGRNEQFF.